A single sample gave rise to the 17 T cell receptor beta chains below, sequenced in a study of quantifying T cell responses using KT2 cells. Background on the study: RNA was reverse transcribed with TCR alpha and beta constant-region primers.

A single-stranded UMI oligo with SP2 sequence was ligated to cDNA 3' ends. An equimolar mix of RC1.1 and RC1.2 primed the beta chain across TRBC1 and TRBC2. MiXCR, applied by TCRdb to the UMI-ligation and nested PCR reads, yields one record per CDR3 protein. Here the sample spans fewer than 50,000 distinct CDR3 sequences, 15% to 20% being singletons. Sequencing was performed on PBMCs spiked with cells of the T cell clone KT2. These receptors came from a human donor.

V gene TRBV27 combines with J gene TRBJ1-2, with a tentative D call TRBD1 (5 bases). V was trimmed by 8 bases and J by 6 bases, leaving 13 bases between them. Germline CDR1 MNHEY, CDR2 SMNVEV (reference sequence). This CDR3 contains 12 residues. CDR3 amino acids: CASGRRGDGYTF. The CDR3 DNA reads TGTGCCAGCGGACGACGGGGGGATGGCTACACCTTC.

This clonotype was seen more than once but under ten times. The chain recombines TRBV5-4 with TRBJ2-7, with D perhaps being TRBD1 or TRBD2 (5 bases each). From germline, CDR1 is SGHNT and CDR2 YYREEE (reference sequence). The length of the CDR3 is 14 residues. Trimming took 0 bases from V and 6 from J, leaving 13 bases between them. CDR3: CASSLDRDPAEQYF. The DNA of the CDR3 is TGTGCCAGCAGCTTGGATCGGGACCCGGCCGAGCAGTACTTC.

This chain connects TRBV25-1 to TRBJ2-2; D not certain. The length of the CDR3 is 12 residues. Germline V gene lookup returns CDR1 MGHDK and CDR2 SYGVNS. V lost 2 bases and J lost 6, with 4 bases in between. The CDR3 region has the DNA TGTGCCAGCAGTGAAATCCCCGGGGAGCTGTTTTTT. It specifies CASSEIPGELFF.

This clonotype came up a few times. V is TRBV4-2 and J is TRBJ2-4; tentatively, D is TRBD1 or TRBD2 (6 bases each). Trimming removed 2 bases at V and 5 bases at J, with 10 bases between. The germline V gene encodes CDR1 LGHNA and CDR2 YNFKEQ. The CDR3 length is 14 residues. As DNA, the CDR3 is TGTGCCAGCAGCCAACTGGGGGGCGAAAACATTCAGTACTTC. This sequence encodes CASSQLGGENIQYF.

V usage is TRBV5-1 and J usage is TRBJ2-4; TRBD2 is a possible D gene (6 bases). The CDR3 totals 16 residues. V was pared by 0 bases and J by 7 bases, with 17 bases between. Germline V gene data show CDR1 as SGHRS and CDR2 as YFSETQ. CDR3 amino acids: CASSLDSPGAANIQYF. CDR3 coding DNA: TGCGCCAGCAGCTTGGACTCCCCGGGAGCCGCCAACATTCAGTACTTC.

This clonotype was observed a handful of times. V gene TRBV9 combines with J gene TRBJ2-3, with 10 bases that match TRBD1. The germline V gene has CDR1 SGDLS and CDR2 YYNGEE. J gave up 5 bases and V 4 bases, and 10 bases lay outside the gene matches. This CDR3 is built from 16 residues. CDR3 loop: CASSFRDRGIVDTQYF. Here the CDR3 DNA reads TGTGCCAGCAGCTTCCGGGACAGGGGTATTGTAGATACGCAGTATTTT.

This clonotype was observed a few times. V usage is TRBV7-8 and J usage is TRBJ1-5; no definite D call. V lost 1 base and J lost 4, with 11 bases in between. This CDR3 contains 15 residues. Looked up from germline, CDR1 is SGHVS and CDR2 is FQNEAQ. CDR3 protein: CASSLDPSDNQPQHF. CDR3 sequence (DNA): TGTGCCAGCAGCTTAGATCCCTCGGATAATCAGCCCCAGCATTTT.

This clonotype was observed at least ten times. In DNA, the CDR3 is TGTGCCATCAGTACCAAACAACAGGGGCCCGAGCAGTACTTC. Its translation: CAISTKQQGPEQYF. The V gene is TRBV10-3, the J gene TRBJ2-7, with TRBD1 matching over 7 bases. Germline V gene lookup returns CDR1 ENHRY and CDR2 SYGVKD. The junction had 10 bases not matched to a gene; V was cut back by 5 bases and J by 6 bases. The CDR3 consists of 14 residues.

At least ten counts were recorded for this clonotype. V and J are TRBV3-1 and TRBJ2-1; D possibly corresponds to TRBD2 (5 bases). The V and J ends lost 1 base and 8 bases respectively, with 12 bases between them. The CDR3 consists of 14 residues. Germline V CDR1 and CDR2: LGHDT, YNNKEL (reference sequence). Here the CDR3 DNA reads TGTGCCAGCAGCCAAGCGGGGAATGGCTATGAGCAGTTCTTC. As protein: CASSQAGNGYEQFF.

The rearrangement joins TRBV28 to TRBJ2-5, with D perhaps TRBD2 (6 bases). The V end was cut by 0 bases, the J end by 1 base, with 9 bases between. There are 15 residues in the CDR3. Germline V lookup: CDR1 MDHEN, CDR2 SYDVKM. The CDR3 DNA follows: TGTGCCAGCAGTTTATGGGGACTCTTCCAAGAGACCCAGTACTTC. It translates to CASSLWGLFQETQYF.

The sample holds a few counts of this clonotype. The chain links TRBV7-9 to TRBJ1-4, with 10 bases identical to TRBD1. V lost 5 bases to trimming and J lost 2 bases; unmatched junction nucleotides: 5. CDR1 and CDR2 (germline): SEHNR, FQNEAQ (reference sequence). The CDR3 contains 16 residues. The CDR3 DNA reads as TGTGCCAGCAGCAACCGGGACAGGGGTACTAATGAAAAACTGTTTTTT. Residues: CASSNRDRGTNEKLFF. The complete variable domain, with remaining parts taken from reference TRBV7-9 and TRBJ1-4, reads DTGVSQNPRHKITKRGQNVTFRCDPISEHNRLYWYRQTLGQGPEFLTYFQNEAQLEKSRLLSDRFSAERPKGSFSTLEIQRTEQGDSAMYLCASSNRDRGTNEKLFFGSGTQLSVL.

A few counts support this clonotype. This chain joins TRBV14 and TRBJ1-1; TRBD1 is a possible D gene (6 bases). V shed 10 bases and J shed 0 bases, with 18 bases lying between them. Germline CDR1 SGHDN, CDR2 FVKESK. This CDR3 contains 15 residues. CDR3 nucleotides: TGTGCCACTACGAGACAGGCGATAATGAACACTGAAGCTTTCTTT. Translating gives CATTRQAIMNTEAFF. Drawing the rest from reference TRBV14 and TRBJ1-1, the complete variable domain is EAGVTQFPSHSVIEKGQTVTLRCDPISGHDNLYWYRRVMGKEIKFLLHFVKESKQDESGMPNNRFLAERTGGTYSTLKVQPAELEDSGVYFCATTRQAIMNTEAFFGQGTRLTVV.

The chain is built from TRBV2 and TRBJ2-1; 10 nucleotides match TRBD2. V dropped 6 bases and J dropped 2; count of bases not matched to a gene: 16. In germline, CDR1 is SNHLY, CDR2 FYNNEI. The CDR3 spans 19 residues. The CDR3 is CASRAAGGPNVRTYNEQFF. Written as DNA, the CDR3 is TGTGCCAGCAGGGCAGCGGGAGGGCCGAACGTTCGCACCTACAATGAGCAGTTCTTC.

The chain carries TRBV20-1 and TRBJ1-1; 7 nucleotides match TRBD1. V shed 5 bases and J 11 bases; nucleotides not matched to a gene: 11. The CDR3 extends over 12 amino acids. Germline values: CDR1 DFQATT, CDR2 SNEGSKA (reference sequence). Written as DNA, the CDR3 is TGCAGTGCTGACAGGGTAGGGGTTAGGGCTTTCTTT. Protein product: CSADRVGVRAFF.

The chain recombines TRBV5-1 with TRBJ2-5; D remains ambiguous. V gave up 4 bases and J gave up 4 bases, with 17 bases separating them. The CDR3 is 15 amino acids. Germline CDR1 SGHRS, CDR2 YFSETQ. CDR3 region: CASSPEFGVGETQYF. In nucleotides, the CDR3 is TGCGCCAGCAGCCCGGAGTTTGGGGTCGGAGAGACCCAGTACTTC.

The chain recombines TRBV7-8 with TRBJ1-1; D is unclear. Per germline, CDR1 SGHVS and CDR2 FQNEAQ. The V end was cut by 7 bases, the J end by 1 base, with 7 bases between. This CDR3 region has 12 residues. The CDR3 nucleotides read TGTGCCAGCACTAAGGGGAACACTGAAGCTTTCTTT. This translates into CASTKGNTEAFF.

By sample share, this clonotype is medium-sized. CDR3: CASSDGAGGPDTQYF. The CDR3 DNA reads as TGTGCCAGCAGTGACGGTGCGGGGGGCCCAGATACGCAGTATTTT. The chain uses TRBV6-4 and TRBJ2-3; 8 nucleotides align to TRBD2. The CDR3 extends over 15 amino acids. V lost 2 bases to trimming and J lost 4 bases; unmatched junction nucleotides: 5. Germline values: CDR1 MRHNA, CDR2 SNTAGT.